This T cell receptor beta chain was identified in a study of somatic mutations in cytotoxic T cells in rheumatoid arthritis. The study, taken as a whole, reports: Age was associated with higher CD8+ clonality in rheumatoid arthritis patients, not in healthy controls.

The CDR3 runs to 16 residues. Trimming removed 5 bases from V and 0 bases from J, with 16 bases in between. Germline V gene data show CDR1 as MNHEY and CDR2 as SMNVEV (reference sequence). In the case of this clone: The antigen is not known.

Generated by immunoSEQ multiplex PCR, the TCRdb table keeps only in-frame clones and is missing some. The table records approximately 21,000 clones, approximately 80% of them present only once. Sequencing was done on a sample of CD8+ T cells sorted from blood. The TCR was taken from an adult with rheumatoid arthritis. The chain joins TRBV27 to TRBJ1-1; maybe TRBD1 (6 bases). CDR3 nucleotide sequence: TGTGCCAGCAGTCCCCACAGGGTAGAGGTGAACACTGAAGCTTTCTTT. Protein: CASSPHRVEVNTEAFF.